A selection of T cell receptor beta chains follows, all from one sample in a study of OX40 agonist ivuxolimab in advanced cancers. Measured with immunoSEQ multiplex PCR; TCRdb has only the in-frame clones, and not every one. In the table there are about 67,000 clones, around 84% of which are singletons. The sequencing here drew on CD4+ or CD8+ T cells sorted from blood, taken in a trial of the OX40 agonist ivuxolimab. The source is an adult with an advanced solid tumor such as melanoma, head and neck, liver or kidney cancer. Each CDR3 is given with its conserved first and last residue. The order of the fields is V gene, clone size, D gene, J gene, CDR3 protein, CDR3 DNA. D genes are given only for firm matches. The size entry is marked missing in some rows and otherwise reads once, few, many or a size class.

TRBV27	few	TRBD1	TRBJ2-2	CASSFRNRGSGELFF	TGTGCCAGCAGTTTTCGGAACAGGGGCTCCGGGGAGCTGTTTTTT
TRBV18	.	.	TRBJ1-1	CASSPQGTEAFF	TGTGCCAGCTCACCCCAGGGGACTGAAGCTTTCTTT
TRBV28	.	TRBD1	TRBJ1-6	CASSPPTGFNSPLHF	TGTGCCAGCAGTCCCCCGACAGGGTTTAATTCACCCCTCCACTTT
TRBV5-1	.	TRBD1	TRBJ2-7	CASSFSDRAYEQYF	TGCGCCAGCAGCTTTAGCGACAGGGCCTACGAGCAGTACTTC
TRBV5-1	.	TRBD1	TRBJ1-3	CASSLSGTAGNTIYF	TGCGCCAGCAGCTTGTCCGGGACAGCTGGAAACACCATATATTTT
TRBV5-1	.	TRBD1	TRBJ1-2	CASSLWAGGGYTF	TGCGCCAGCAGCTTGTGGGCAGGGGGAGGCTACACCTTC
TRBV23-1	.	TRBD2	TRBJ2-1	CASGYLPGLVFTHEQFF	TGCGCCAGCGGATACCTTCCGGGACTAGTTTTTACCCATGAGCAGTTCTTC
TRBV4-2	once	TRBD2	TRBJ2-7	CASSQLAGGPSSSYEQYF	TGTGCCAGCAGCCAACTAGCGGGAGGGCCTTCTAGCTCCTACGAGCAGTACTTC
TRBV19	.	.	TRBJ2-1	CASSIDILGYNEQFF	TGTGCCAGTAGTATAGATATTCTGGGTTACAATGAGCAGTTCTTC
TRBV11-3	once	TRBD2	TRBJ2-3	CASSSGTSGTTDTQYF	TGTGCCAGCAGCTCCGGGACTAGCGGGACCACAGATACGCAGTATTTT
TRBV7-3	.	TRBD1	TRBJ1-1	CASSASGGDGKAFF	TGTGCCAGCAGCGCGTCAGGGGGGGACGGGAAAGCTTTCTTT
TRBV4-2	.	.	TRBJ1-5	CASSPSEGQPQHF	TGTGCCAGCAGCCCCTCCGAGGGCCAGCCCCAGCATTTT
TRBV28	once	TRBD1	TRBJ2-5	CASSRDRGKETQYF	TGTGCCAGCAGTCGGGACAGGGGAAAAGAGACCCAGTACTTC
TRBV27	once	.	TRBJ1-1	CASSLLPNDEGAFF	TGTGCCAGCAGTTTATTGCCGAATGACGAGGGCGCTTTCTTT
TRBV9	.	.	TRBJ2-1	CASSVGPGPQFF	TGTGCCAGCAGCGTAGGTCCCGGACCCCAGTTCTTC
TRBV7-9	.	.	TRBJ2-7	CASSLVGSYYEQYF	TGTGCCAGCAGCTTAGTAGGTAGCTACTACGAGCAGTACTTC
TRBV19	few	.	TRBJ2-6	CASTGANVLTF	TGTGCCAGTACTGGGGCCAACGTCCTGACTTTC
TRBV7-9	.	TRBD2	TRBJ2-7	CASSLVVASGGAEQYF	TGTGCCAGCAGCTTAGTGGTGGCTAGCGGGGGGGCAGAGCAGTACTTC
TRBV5-8	.	.	TRBJ2-7	CASSLGGGQQYF	TGTGCCAGCAGCTTGGGGGGCGGCCAGCAGTACTTC
TRBV7-9	.	.	TRBJ2-3	CASSLVESLDTQYF	TGTGCCAGCAGCTTGGTTGAGTCCCTGGATACGCAGTATTTT
TRBV9	.	.	TRBJ2-5	CASSVEASGETQYF	TGTGCCAGCAGCGTAGAGGCCTCAGGGGAGACCCAGTACTTC
TRBV5-1	.	.	TRBJ2-1	CASSLDDNEQFF	TGCGCCAGCAGCTTGGATGACAATGAGCAGTTCTTC
TRBV18	.	.	TRBJ1-5	CASSLGASVQHF	TGTGCCAGCTCACTCGGGGCATCCGTCCAGCATTTT
TRBV4-2	.	TRBD1	TRBJ1-2	CASSQSPDRKNYGYTF	TGTGCCAGCAGCCAATCCCCGGACAGGAAAAACTATGGCTACACCTTC
TRBV27	.	.	TRBJ1-1	CASSKTGWDTEAFF	TGTGCCAGCAGTAAGACAGGTTGGGACACTGAAGCTTTCTTT
TRBV27	.	TRBD1	TRBJ2-7	CASSSTGVEQYF	TGTGCCAGCAGTTCGACAGGGGTCGAGCAGTACTTC
TRBV12-5	.	TRBD2	TRBJ2-1	CASGLVAGRAYEQFF	TGTGCTAGTGGTTTGGTCGCGGGGAGGGCGTATGAGCAGTTCTTC
TRBV14	.	.	TRBJ1-1	CASSLQVPGTEAFF	TGTGCCAGCAGCTTACAGGTCCCGGGGACTGAAGCTTTCTTT
TRBV7-6	once	TRBD1	TRBJ1-3	CASSLRQGFGNTIYF	TGTGCCAGCAGCTTACGACAGGGTTTTGGAAACACCATATATTTT
TRBV28	.	TRBD1	TRBJ2-3	CASSFTGTGGLDTQYF	TGTGCCAGCAGTTTTACCGGGACAGGGGGCTTGGATACGCAGTATTTT
TRBV5-1	.	.	TRBJ2-2	CASSLGQPTGELFF	TGCGCCAGCAGCTTGGGACAACCCACCGGGGAGCTGTTTTTT
TRBV7-2	.	TRBD1	TRBJ1-1	CASSYRGSEAFF	TGTGCCAGCAGTTACAGGGGCTCTGAAGCTTTCTTT
TRBV19	.	.	TRBJ1-5	CASSPSGFSGRPQHF	TGTGCCAGTAGTCCTAGTGGTTTCTCGGGTAGGCCCCAGCATTTT
TRBV28	once	.	TRBJ1-5	CASKGGDQPQHF	TGTGCCAGCAAAGGGGGAGATCAGCCCCAGCATTTT
TRBV30	.	TRBD2	TRBJ2-1	CAWSHLRGLAGVYNEQFF	TGTGCCTGGAGTCACCTTAGGGGACTAGCGGGAGTTTACAATGAGCAGTTCTTC
TRBV5-1	.	TRBD2	TRBJ2-1	CASSFFLAGNEQFF	TGCGCCAGCAGCTTTTTTCTAGCGGGCAATGAGCAGTTCTTC
TRBV7-2	.	TRBD1	TRBJ1-3	CASSLITGGFRTFSPPIYF	TGTGCCAGCAGCCTAATCACAGGGGGCTTTCGCACGTTCTCTCCGCCCATATATTTT
TRBV6-5	.	.	TRBJ1-4	CASSYRAGTNEKLFF	TGTGCCAGCAGTTACAGGGCCGGCACTAATGAAAAACTGTTTTTT
TRBV30	.	.	TRBJ1-1	CAWSFSGSASIMNTEAFF	TGTGCCTGGAGTTTTTCAGGGTCCGCCTCAATTATGAACACTGAAGCTTTCTTT
TRBV6-5	.	TRBD1	TRBJ1-2	CASSYSSRQGDGYTF	TGTGCCAGCAGTTACAGTTCCCGACAGGGAGATGGCTACACCTTC
TRBV28	.	TRBD1	TRBJ1-2	CASSSPGQRIRLGYTF	TGTGCCAGCAGTTCTCCGGGACAGCGGATTCGGCTTGGCTACACCTTC
TRBV5-4	.	.	TRBJ1-2	CASSLDPRGGSYTF	TGTGCCAGCAGCTTGGATCCCAGGGGAGGTAGCTACACCTTC